This T cell receptor (beta chain) is drawn from a study of control samples from healthy donors and cancer patients. Here immunoSEQ multiplex PCR was the method, and the copy in TCRdb shows in-frame clones only, minus some. The sample includes about 130,000 clones, roughly 90% of them seen just once. This CDR3 region has 15 residues. Germline-derived CDR1 and CDR2 are MNHEY and SMNVEV (reference sequence). V was pared by 5 bases and J by 1 base, with 15 bases between. This clone was detected once. The source material was PBMCs. This receptor was obtained from a man between 45 and 60 years old with head and neck cancer. The chain links TRBV27 to TRBJ2-7; D perhaps matches TRBD1 (6 bases). Here the CDR3 reads CASSRTGISSYEQYF. CDR3 DNA sequence: TGTGCCAGCAGTCGTACAGGGATATCTTCCTACGAGCAGTACTTC.